This record concerns one TCR beta chain sequence. This sample was included in a study of blood T cell repertoires in COVID-19. Sequencing was performed with immunoSEQ multiplex PCR; in TCRdb, only in-frame clones are kept and a portion is missing. The table records approximately 260,000 clones, 82% of them present only once. Trimming removed 3 bases from V and 3 bases from J; junction bases left unmatched: 2. The CDR3 sequence is 14 residues long. From germline, CDR1 is SGHAT and CDR2 FQNNGV. Input material: peripheral blood. The TCR originated in a woman aged 55-70 years with active or convalescent COVID-19. V usage is TRBV11-2 and J usage is TRBJ1-2; 9 bases are a match to TRBD1. The CDR3 here is CASSFDRGDYGYTF. CDR3 bases: TGTGCCAGCAGCTTCGACAGGGGGGACTATGGCTACACCTTC.